These 11 T cell receptor beta chains originate from one sample sequenced in a study of technical replicates of blood from four donors. Clones were read by immunoSEQ multiplex PCR, and TCRdb kept only the in-frame ones, dropping some. Of some 99,000 clones listed, about 95% are singletons. Sequenced sample: T cells isolated from PBMCs. Receptor source: a human donor in good health.

The chain employs TRBV4-1 and TRBJ1-2, with unresolved D. The V gene's germline CDR1 is MGHRA and CDR2 YSYEKL. The CDR3 sequence is 14 residues long. Between the trimmed V and J ends, which lost 0 bases and 0 bases, there was a span of 5 bases. CDR3 bases: TGCGCCAGCAGCCAAGATCGGGCTAACTATGGCTACACCTTC. Protein product: CASSQDRANYGYTF.

The chain carries TRBV9 and TRBJ2-2, with 11 bases matching TRBD2. Per the germline V gene, CDR1 is SGDLS and CDR2 is YYNGEE. The CDR3 spans 18 residues. V lost 0 bases to trimming and J lost 3 bases; unmatched junction nucleotides: 7. The CDR3 loop reads CASSVDASGGTYTGELFF. CDR3 nucleotides: TGTGCCAGCAGCGTAGACGCTAGCGGGGGGACCTACACCGGGGAGCTGTTTTTT.

This clone occurred a few times. This chain connects TRBV5-1 to TRBJ2-7, with TRBD2 identical over 7 bases. J lost 3 bases, V lost 4 bases, and 4 bases had no gene match. CDR3 length: 13 residues. Germline assignment: CDR1 SGHRS and CDR2 YFSETQ. Here the CDR3 DNA reads TGCGCCAGCAGCCCTAGCGGCAACTACGAGCAGTACTTC. Translated, it gives CASSPSGNYEQYF.

The chain employs TRBV7-8 and TRBJ1-3, with D tentatively TRBD1 (6 bases). This CDR3 is 17 amino acids long. From germline, CDR1 is SGHVS and CDR2 FQNEAQ. Trimming left V 0 bases short and J 0 bases short, with 12 bases between. This CDR3 reads CASSLASRQASGNTIYF. In DNA form, the CDR3 reads TGTGCCAGCAGCTTAGCGTCCCGACAGGCCTCTGGAAACACCATATATTTT.

V gene TRBV5-8 combines with J gene TRBJ1-5, with D tentatively TRBD1 (6 bases). Per germline, CDR1 SGHTS and CDR2 YDEGEE. CDR3 size: 13 residues. Deletions cut 8 bases from V and 6 bases from J, with 15 bases between. DNA for the CDR3: TGTGCCAGTGGCGGGGGCGGAGGTCAGCCCCAGCATTTT. It translates to CASGGGGGQPQHF.

This rearrangement joins TRBV28 to TRBJ2-7, with a weak D call TRBD2 (5 bases). There are 15 residues in the CDR3. Trimming took 6 bases from V and 5 from J, leaving 20 bases between them. Germline V CDR1 and CDR2: MDHEN, SYDVKM. The CDR3 sequence: CASSLETTLAHEQYF. As DNA, the CDR3 is TGTGCCAGCAGCCTCGAGACGACCCTAGCCCACGAGCAGTACTTC.

This chain uses TRBV30 with TRBJ1-4, with D unresolved. The germline gives CDR1 GTSNPN, CDR2 SVGIG (reference sequence). V was cut by 0 bases and J by 4 bases, with 12 bases left in between. The CDR3 contains 15 residues. CDR3 amino acids: CAWSVGRGRNEKLFF. In DNA, the CDR3 is TGTGCCTGGAGTGTGGGTAGAGGCCGTAATGAAAAACTGTTTTTT.

The chain links TRBV19 to TRBJ1-3, with D possibly matching TRBD1 (5 bases). The CDR3 is made up of 17 amino acids. Germline V gene sequence: CDR1 LNHDA, CDR2 SQIVND (reference sequence). V was pared by 0 bases and J by 2 bases, with 14 bases between. The chain's CDR3 is CASSIDPGGMTGNTIYF. The CDR3 DNA reads as TGTGCCAGTAGTATAGATCCCGGGGGGATGACTGGAAACACCATATATTTT. Full variable domain (missing parts from reference TRBV19 and TRBJ1-3): DGGITQSPKYLFRKEGQNVTLSCEQNLNHDAMYWYRQDPGQGLRLIYYSQIVNDFQKGDIAEGYSVSREKKESFPLTVTSAQKNPTAFYLCASSIDPGGMTGNTIYFGEGSWLTVV.

The V gene is TRBV28, the J gene TRBJ2-7; D call uncertain. CDR1 and CDR2 from the germline V gene are MDHEN and SYDVKM. V dropped 6 bases and J dropped 3 bases, with 6 bases sitting between them. CDR3 size: 11 residues. The CDR3 loop reads CASSPRYEQYF. DNA of the CDR3: TGTGCCAGCAGCCCTCGCTACGAGCAGTACTTC.

This chain connects TRBV5-4 to TRBJ1-5, with unresolved D. The germline gives CDR1 SGHNT, CDR2 YYREEE (reference sequence). The CDR3 has 13 amino acids. With 9 bases removed from V and 0 bases from J, the gap between germline ends came to 10 bases. This CDR3 reads CATARDSNQPQHF. CDR3 sequence (DNA): TGTGCCACCGCACGGGATAGCAATCAGCCCCAGCATTTT.

This chain uses TRBV14 with TRBJ2-5; 8 bases are shared with TRBD2. The CDR3 totals 15 residues. The germline CDR1 and CDR2 sequences are SGHDN and FVKESK. Germline trimming cut 5 bases from V and 5 bases from J; bases unmatched to any gene: 10. The CDR3 here is CASSSLAGRRETQYF. The CDR3 DNA reads as TGTGCCAGCAGCTCGTTAGCGGGGAGGCGGGAGACCCAGTACTTC.